The rows below give T cell receptor beta chains drawn from one sample of a study of identical twins. TCRdb re-derived calls from the 5' RACE reads in MiXCR, one entry per CDR3 protein. The table shows approximately 210,000 distinct CDR3 sequences, with 6.5% occurring only once. This sample also belongs to another study, concerning T cells expressing NK-cell markers.

Sequencing was done on a sample of CD8+ T cells sorted from blood. These receptors came from a woman aged 18-29 years in good health. CDR3s include the opening cysteine and the closing phenylalanine or tryptophan. D genes are given only for firm matches. The size of a clone is reported for some rows only, either as once, few or many, or as a class for expanded clones.

V gene: TRBV20-1; clone size: many; D gene: -; J gene: TRBJ2-1; CDR3 DNA: TGCAGTGCTAGAGGTTTTTTCGACTCACAGACCATTCACAATGAGCAGTTCTTC; CDR3 protein: CSARGFFDSQTIHNEQFF
V gene: TRBV20-1; clone size: -; D gene: TRBD1; J gene: TRBJ1-2; CDR3 DNA: TGCAGTGCCCCCACACCGAGGGACAGAAGAACTTATGGCTACACCTTC; CDR3 protein: CSAPTPRDRRTYGYTF
V gene: TRBV7-6; clone size: many; D gene: -; J gene: TRBJ2-7; CDR3 DNA: TGTGCCAGCAGCTTAGAGGCAGGGGACCAGACCTCCTACGAGCAGTACTTC; CDR3 protein: CASSLEAGDQTSYEQYF
V gene: TRBV9; clone size: few; D gene: -; J gene: TRBJ1-2; CDR3 DNA: TGTGCCAGCAGCGTAGCGGGGGGAGGCTACACCTTC; CDR3 protein: CASSVAGGGYTF
V gene: TRBV20-1; clone size: few; D gene: TRBD2; J gene: TRBJ2-5; CDR3 DNA: TGCAGTGCTAGAGATCGAGGACTAGCGGGGTTACCACGGACCCAGTACTTC; CDR3 protein: CSARDRGLAGLPRTQYF
V gene: TRBV5-1; clone size: few; D gene: -; J gene: TRBJ2-3; CDR3 DNA: TGCGCCAGCAGTCGCATAAAGCGGGTCACAGATACGCAGTATTTT; CDR3 protein: CASSRIKRVTDTQYF
V gene: TRBV7-2; clone size: many; D gene: TRBD1; J gene: TRBJ1-2; CDR3 DNA: TGTGCCAGCAGCCCGGGACAGGGGGCTCTTGGCTACACCTTC; CDR3 protein: CASSPGQGALGYTF
V gene: TRBV9; clone size: many; D gene: -; J gene: TRBJ2-7; CDR3 DNA: TGTGCCAGCAGCGCCGGGACGACTGGCGAGCAGTACTTC; CDR3 protein: CASSAGTTGEQYF
V gene: TRBV3-1; clone size: few; D gene: -; J gene: TRBJ2-2; CDR3 DNA: TGTGCCAGCAGCTCAACTCGGCCCGCCTCCCCCACCGGGGAGCTGTTTTTT; CDR3 protein: CASSSTRPASPTGELFF
V gene: TRBV11-2; clone size: many; D gene: TRBD2; J gene: TRBJ2-1; CDR3 DNA: TGTGCCAGCAGCTTCGGACTAGCGGGAGTGGATGAGCAGTTCTTC; CDR3 protein: CASSFGLAGVDEQFF
V gene: TRBV12-3/TRBV12-4; clone size: few; D gene: TRBD1; J gene: TRBJ2-3; CDR3 DNA: TGTGCCAGCAGTTCCGACAGGGGCCCAGATACGCAGTATTTT; CDR3 protein: CASSSDRGPDTQYF
V gene: TRBV12-3/TRBV12-4; clone size: many; D gene: TRBD2; J gene: TRBJ2-3; CDR3 DNA: TGTGCCAGCAGTTTAGGTCCAGCGGGACCGACAGATACGCAGTATTTT; CDR3 protein: CASSLGPAGPTDTQYF
V gene: TRBV27; clone size: few; D gene: TRBD2; J gene: TRBJ2-7; CDR3 DNA: TGTGCCAGCAGTTTATTACGGGCGGGGGGCCTCTACGAGCAGTACTTC; CDR3 protein: CASSLLRAGGLYEQYF
V gene: TRBV4-3; clone size: -; D gene: -; J gene: TRBJ1-2; CDR3 DNA: TGCGCCAGCAGACCCCGACAGGATTGGAAATATGGCTACACCTTC; CDR3 protein: CASRPRQDWKYGYTF
V gene: TRBV7-6; clone size: -; D gene: -; J gene: TRBJ2-5; CDR3 DNA: TGTGCCAGCACCAGGGGCCCCATAGAGACCCAGTACTTC; CDR3 protein: CASTRGPIETQYF
V gene: TRBV12-3/TRBV12-4; clone size: -; D gene: -; J gene: TRBJ2-3; CDR3 DNA: TGTGCCAGCAGTTTGGTTGCCCCCCCGGTCCCAGATACGCAGTATTTT; CDR3 protein: CASSLVAPPVPDTQYF
V gene: TRBV7-6; clone size: -; D gene: TRBD2; J gene: TRBJ2-5; CDR3 DNA: TGTGCCAGCAGCTTTCTAGCGGACCAAGAGACCCAGTACTTC; CDR3 protein: CASSFLADQETQYF
V gene: TRBV12-3/TRBV12-4; clone size: many; D gene: TRBD1; J gene: TRBJ1-2; CDR3 DNA: TGTGCCAGCAGTTTCACCGGGACAGGGTATGGCTACACCTTC; CDR3 protein: CASSFTGTGYGYTF
V gene: TRBV5-6; clone size: -; D gene: TRBD2; J gene: TRBJ2-1; CDR3 DNA: TGTGCCAGCAGCCCCGGGACTAGCGCACTCAATGAGCAGTTCTTC; CDR3 protein: CASSPGTSALNEQFF
V gene: TRBV12-3/TRBV12-4; clone size: -; D gene: -; J gene: TRBJ2-3; CDR3 DNA: TGTGCCAGCAGAGGGGCCGTGGATACGCAGTATTTT; CDR3 protein: CASRGAVDTQYF
V gene: TRBV27; clone size: few; D gene: TRBD1; J gene: TRBJ1-2; CDR3 DNA: TGTGCCAGCAGTTTTGGGCAGGGGGTCTATGGCTACACCTTC; CDR3 protein: CASSFGQGVYGYTF
V gene: TRBV29-1; clone size: -; D gene: -; J gene: TRBJ2-1; CDR3 DNA: TGCAGCGTTGGATCCGGGGGCAATGAGCAGTTCTTC; CDR3 protein: CSVGSGGNEQFF
V gene: TRBV4-1; clone size: -; D gene: TRBD2; J gene: TRBJ2-1; CDR3 DNA: TGCGCCAGCAGCCTATTACTAGCGGGGGCCGAGCAGTTCTTC; CDR3 protein: CASSLLLAGAEQFF
V gene: TRBV4-3; clone size: -; D gene: TRBD2; J gene: TRBJ2-1; CDR3 DNA: TGCGCCAGCAGCCAAGATTTTTCTAGCGGGGTGTACAATGAGCAGTTCTTC; CDR3 protein: CASSQDFSSGVYNEQFF
V gene: TRBV12-3/TRBV12-4; clone size: many; D gene: -; J gene: TRBJ2-7; CDR3 DNA: TGTGCCAGCAGTCCGGACCGACGGGGTGGAATTTACGAGCAGTACTTC; CDR3 protein: CASSPDRRGGIYEQYF
V gene: TRBV29-1; clone size: -; D gene: -; J gene: TRBJ2-7; CDR3 DNA: TGCAGCGCATTGACCGAGAGCTCCTACGAGCAGTACTTC; CDR3 protein: CSALTESSYEQYF
V gene: TRBV5-1; clone size: many; D gene: TRBD2; J gene: TRBJ2-7; CDR3 DNA: TGCGCCAGCAGATGGGAGGGGAGCTCCTACGAGCAGTACTTC; CDR3 protein: CASRWEGSSYEQYF
V gene: TRBV30; clone size: -; D gene: -; J gene: TRBJ2-1; CDR3 DNA: TGTGCCTCCGCGTCGGGTAGCATTCGCTGGAATGAGCAGTTCTTC; CDR3 protein: CASASGSIRWNEQFF
V gene: TRBV5-6; clone size: many; D gene: TRBD1; J gene: TRBJ1-5; CDR3 DNA: TGTGCCAGCAGCTGGGGACAGGGCCAGCCCCAGCATTTT; CDR3 protein: CASSWGQGQPQHF
V gene: TRBV5-1; clone size: many; D gene: -; J gene: TRBJ1-1; CDR3 DNA: TGCGCCAGCAGCTTGGAGAGACTAAGTGAAGCTTTCTTT; CDR3 protein: CASSLERLSEAFF
V gene: TRBV29-1; clone size: few; D gene: TRBD2; J gene: TRBJ2-1; CDR3 DNA: TGCAGCGTTGAACCGGGTACTAGCGGGGAGAATGAGCAGTTCTTC; CDR3 protein: CSVEPGTSGENEQFF
V gene: TRBV6-2/TRBV6-3; clone size: many; D gene: -; J gene: TRBJ2-7; CDR3 DNA: TGTGCCAGCACCAGCTACTACGAGCAGTACTTC; CDR3 protein: CASTSYYEQYF
V gene: TRBV27; clone size: -; D gene: -; J gene: TRBJ2-5; CDR3 DNA: TGTGCCAGCAGTCGTCCAAAAGAGACCCAGTACTTC; CDR3 protein: CASSRPKETQYF
V gene: TRBV3-1; clone size: few; D gene: TRBD1; J gene: TRBJ2-7; CDR3 DNA: TGTGCCAGCAGCACCACAGGGGGCGGGGTCGAGCAGTACTTC; CDR3 protein: CASSTTGGGVEQYF
V gene: TRBV5-6; clone size: few; D gene: -; J gene: TRBJ2-7; CDR3 DNA: TGTGCCAGCAGCGAGGGGGGGTCCACCTACGAGCAGTACTTC; CDR3 protein: CASSEGGSTYEQYF
V gene: TRBV6-1; clone size: -; D gene: TRBD2; J gene: TRBJ2-7; CDR3 DNA: TGTGCCAGCAGCGTTTCTAGCGGGAAGGTGCAGTACTTC; CDR3 protein: CASSVSSGKVQYF
V gene: TRBV6-5; clone size: few; D gene: -; J gene: TRBJ2-7; CDR3 DNA: TGTGCCAGCGGAGACTACCCCTACGAGCAGTACTTC; CDR3 protein: CASGDYPYEQYF
V gene: TRBV5-1; clone size: many; D gene: TRBD2; J gene: TRBJ2-3; CDR3 DNA: TGCGCCAGCAGCGCTAGCGGTTTTAGCACAGATACGCAGTATTTT; CDR3 protein: CASSASGFSTDTQYF
V gene: TRBV27; clone size: few; D gene: -; J gene: TRBJ1-6; CDR3 DNA: TGTGCCAGCAGGGGAGGAACTTATAATTCACCCCTCCACTTT; CDR3 protein: CASRGGTYNSPLHF
V gene: TRBV6-1; clone size: few; D gene: -; J gene: TRBJ1-2; CDR3 DNA: TGTGCCAGCAGCTTCAGTTGGGGGGCTTTTGGCGGCTACACCTTC; CDR3 protein: CASSFSWGAFGGYTF
V gene: TRBV7-3; clone size: -; D gene: -; J gene: TRBJ2-7; CDR3 DNA: TGTGCCAGCAGCTACGGACCTGACTACGAGCAGTACTTC; CDR3 protein: CASSYGPDYEQYF
V gene: TRBV7-2; clone size: many; D gene: -; J gene: TRBJ2-2; CDR3 DNA: TGTGCCAGCAGCCCGGTGGTGGCCGGGGAGCTGTTTTTT; CDR3 protein: CASSPVVAGELFF